One sample yielded the 5 T cell receptor beta chains listed below, sequenced in a study of cytomegalovirus exposure and HLA in healthy donors. With 60 Vbeta and 13 Jbeta primers, the PCR was carried out. Method: immunoSEQ multiplex PCR; TCRdb's copy keeps in-frame clones and lacks some. The sample has around 150,000 clones, 70% to 90% seen once. The specimen was PBMCs. These receptors were taken from a woman between 18 and 30 years old in good health and CMV-seronegative.

The genes are TRBV10-3 and TRBJ2-1, with 9 bases aligning to TRBD2. Germline lookup yields CDR1 ENHRY and CDR2 SYGVKD. The CDR3 consists of 15 residues. J lost 6 bases, V lost 2 bases, and 5 bases had no gene match. Here the CDR3 reads CAISEKGGRANEQFF. In DNA, the CDR3 is TGTGCCATCAGTGAGAAAGGCGGGAGGGCCAATGAGCAGTTCTTC.

This rearrangement joins TRBV6-1 to TRBJ2-7; TRBD2 matches 10 bases. The CDR3 loop spans 14 amino acids. Germline values: CDR1 MNHNS, CDR2 SASEGT. V lost 7 bases to trimming and J lost 5 bases; unmatched junction nucleotides: 8. The CDR3 DNA is TGTGCCAGCAAGGTCTCTAGCGGGAGTGACGAGCAGTACTTC. As protein: CASKVSSGSDEQYF.

This rearrangement joins TRBV6-4 to TRBJ2-7; D is possibly TRBD1 (6 bases). Trimming took off 7 bases at V and 2 bases at J, with 27 bases between the two ends. Germline lookup yields CDR1 MRHNA and CDR2 SNTAGT. CDR3 length: 18 amino acids. The CDR3: CASTSLKIVAGETYEQYF. The CDR3 DNA reads as TGTGCCAGCACTTCCCTTAAGATAGTGGCAGGGGAGACCTACGAGCAGTACTTC.

The V call is TRBV30, the J call TRBJ1-6; D gene ambiguous. Trimming took 0 bases from V and 9 from J, leaving 15 bases between them. The germline V gene has CDR1 GTSNPN and CDR2 SVGIG (reference sequence). The CDR3 length is 15 residues. The CDR3 spells CAWSVRTREGSPLHF. CDR3 nucleotides: TGTGCCTGGAGTGTACGGACCCGGGAGGGTTCACCCCTCCACTTT.

CDR3 loop: CASSFSPGLAGGPRNEQFF. The CDR3 nucleotides read TGTGCCAGCAGCTTCTCTCCGGGACTAGCGGGGGGGCCGAGGAATGAGCAGTTCTTC. This chain connects TRBV5-6 to TRBJ2-1, with TRBD2 identical over 16 bases. Germline CDR1 reads SGHDT; CDR2 reads YYEEEE. This CDR3 contains 19 residues. The V segment lost 2 bases and the J segment 7 bases; nucleotides outside the gene matches: 12.